A few counts support the clone carrying this T cell receptor beta chain. Its specificity is not known. The CDR3 contains 15 residues. The germline V gene has CDR1 MNHNY and CDR2 SVGAGI (reference sequence). The V end was cut by 4 bases, the J end by 6 bases, with 18 bases between. The data are from a study of cytomegalovirus exposure and HLA in healthy donors. Notes on the study in general: In a later analysis, CMV-associated beta chains were mostly HLA-associated, it appeared. In most subjects, TCR beta sequences reportedly gave accurate predictions of HLA-A and HLA-B alleles.

With 60 Vbeta and 13 Jbeta primers, the PCR was carried out. This table comes from immunoSEQ multiplex PCR, and its TCRdb copy is limited to in-frame clones, with some not included. Of 190,000 or so clones listed, 83% are singletons. Sequencing used PBMCs. The chain carries TRBV6-6 and TRBJ1-2; a weak D match, TRBD1 (6 bases). This receptor was obtained from a man between 50 and 59 years old in good health and CMV-seronegative. The CDR3 spells CASSSSQGREDGYTF. CDR3 bases: TGTGCCAGCAGTTCGTCCCAGGGGAGGGAGGATGGCTACACCTTC.